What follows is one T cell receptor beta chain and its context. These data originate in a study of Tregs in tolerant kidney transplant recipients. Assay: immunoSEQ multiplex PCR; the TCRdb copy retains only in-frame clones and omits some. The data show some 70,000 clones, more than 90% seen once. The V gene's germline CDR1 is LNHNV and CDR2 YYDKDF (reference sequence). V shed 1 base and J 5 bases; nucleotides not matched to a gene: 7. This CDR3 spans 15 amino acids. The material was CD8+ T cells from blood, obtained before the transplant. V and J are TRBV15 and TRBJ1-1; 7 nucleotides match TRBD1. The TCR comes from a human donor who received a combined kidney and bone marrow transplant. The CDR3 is CATSRATGRRTEAFF. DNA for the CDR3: TGTGCCACCAGCAGAGCGACAGGGAGGAGAACTGAAGCTTTCTTT.